A single sample gave rise to the 14 T cell receptor beta chains below, sequenced in a study of T cells after yellow fever vaccination (dated by TCRdb to between 2019 and 2020). The meaning of the sample's treatment or condition label: live attenuated yellow fever vaccine strain. Library construction relied on 5' RACE. The reads were generated on an Illumina HiSeq 2500. The public sequencing data were trimmed at Q25 with fastp and processed into clonotypes with MiXCR by TCRdb, which kept only in-frame beta chains. Rows merge per CDR3 protein into single entries with the most common DNA and genes. The table for this sample lists 610,000 or so distinct CDR3 sequences; 10% to 15% of them were counted only once. Together, the top ten hold about 15% of the sample. Sequenced material: PBMCs, taken on the day of the yellow fever booster vaccination. Receptors were obtained from a man between 25 and 39 years old who received the YFV17D yellow fever vaccine.

This sequence joins TRBV12-3 or TRBV12-4 and TRBJ1-4; maybe TRBD1 (6 bases). This CDR3 is 14 amino acids long. Trimming pared 3 bases from V and 7 bases from J, leaving 12 bases between. Here the CDR3 DNA reads TGTGCCAGCAGTTTTCGGGACACGGGTGAAAAACTGTTTTTT. It encodes CASSFRDTGEKLFF.

This clonotype was seen only a few times. This chain connects TRBV4-2 to TRBJ2-3, with 8 bases fitting TRBD1. The CDR3 runs to 15 residues. CDR1 LGHNA and CDR2 YNFKEQ come from the germline V gene. V trimming: 6 bases; J trimming: 4 bases; junction bases outside the gene matches: 9. CDR3 amino acids: CASRLQGGGPDTQYF. In DNA, the CDR3 is TGTGCCAGCAGACTACAGGGGGGCGGTCCAGATACGCAGTATTTT.

V is TRBV5-5 and J is TRBJ1-1; 7 bases agree with TRBD1. Germline CDR1 reads SGHKS; CDR2 reads YYEKEE (reference sequence). The CDR3 runs 15 residues. V gave up 4 bases and J gave up 7 bases; unmatched junction bases: 13. CDR3 DNA sequence: TGTGCCAGCAGCCCCGCCGAACAGGGGTTCAATGAAGCTTTCTTT. Protein product: CASSPAEQGFNEAFF.

The chain joins TRBV5-5 to TRBJ2-7; D is perhaps TRBD1 (6 bases). Germline CDR1 SGHKS, CDR2 YYEKEE (reference sequence). Trimming shortened V by 2 bases and J by 5 bases, and 14 bases separated the two germline ends. The CDR3 covers 14 residues. CDR3 DNA: TGTGCCAGCAGCTTCCTCCTCCCAGGGGACGAGCAGTACTTC. Its protein product is CASSFLLPGDEQYF.

The rearrangement links TRBV6-2 or TRBV6-3 to TRBJ2-2; D is uncertain. The CDR3 totals 15 residues. The germline gives CDR1 MNHEY, CDR2 SVGEGT. Deletions cut 4 bases from V and 4 bases from J, with 13 bases between. CDR3 amino acids: CASSFLPRPTGELFF. The CDR3 DNA sequence: TGTGCCAGCAGTTTTTTACCTAGGCCCACCGGGGAGCTGTTTTTT.

The chain couples TRBV20-1 to TRBJ2-7; D is ambiguous. In germline, CDR1 is DFQATT, CDR2 SNEGSKA (reference sequence). The V and J ends lost 0 bases and 3 bases respectively, with 9 bases between them. The CDR3 contains 13 residues. In DNA, the CDR3 is TGCAGTGCTAGAGATCAACAGCGCTACGAGCAGTACTTC. Translated, it gives CSARDQQRYEQYF.

This clonotype has more than one count but fewer than ten. The chain links TRBV5-6 to TRBJ1-1, with a possible D match to TRBD1 (5 bases). The ends were cut back, 0 bases at V and 1 base at J, with 10 bases in the middle. Germline V gene sequence: CDR1 SGHDT, CDR2 YYEEEE. The CDR3 covers 15 residues. The DNA of the CDR3 is TGTGCCAGCAGCTTGGGAGGGGAGACGAACACTGAAGCTTTCTTT. This encodes CASSLGGETNTEAFF.

This clonotype was seen a handful of times. This chain connects TRBV7-9 to TRBJ2-7; the D gene is possibly TRBD1 (5 bases). CDR1 and CDR2 from the germline V gene are SEHNR and FQNEAQ (reference sequence). This CDR3 spans 15 amino acids. Trimming stripped 5 bases from V and 0 bases from J, with 14 bases between. DNA for the CDR3: TGTGCCAGCAGCCCCACAGGCATCTACTCCTACGAGCAGTACTTC. Protein sequence: CASSPTGIYSYEQYF. Together with reference TRBV7-9 and TRBJ2-7, the CDR3 gives the full variable domain: DTGVSQNPRHKITKRGQNVTFRCDPISEHNRLYWYRQTLGQGPEFLTYFQNEAQLEKSRLLSDRFSAERPKGSFSTLEIQRTEQGDSAMYLCASSPTGIYSYEQYFGPGTRLTVT.

This clonotype was seen a handful of times. The rearrangement joins TRBV20-1 to TRBJ2-7; D uncertain. The CDR3 sequence is 11 residues long. Germline CDR1 reads DFQATT; CDR2 reads SNEGSKA (reference sequence). V lost 7 bases to trimming and J lost 1 base, with 8 bases between them. DNA for the CDR3: TGCAGTGTACGCTGGTCCTACGAGCAGTACTTC. Translated: CSVRWSYEQYF.

In its sample, this clonotype was seen many times. J is TRBJ2-6 and V is TRBV27; no reliable D call. This CDR3 has 14 residues. CDR1 MNHEY and CDR2 SMNVEV come from the germline V gene (reference sequence). Deletions cut 7 bases from V and 0 bases from J, with 7 bases between. The CDR3 DNA reads as TGTGCCAGCACATATGACTCTGGGGCCAACGTCCTGACTTTC. It yields the protein CASTYDSGANVLTF.

The chain employs TRBV6-2 or TRBV6-3 and TRBJ2-1; TRBD2 might be the D (6 bases). CDR1 is MNHEY and CDR2 is SVGEGT in the germline V gene. With 0 bases removed from V and 4 bases from J, the gap between germline ends came to 13 bases. CDR3 size: 16 residues. Here the CDR3 DNA reads TGTGCCAGCAGTTACTCGAGTTTGCGGGGTTACAATGAGCAGTTCTTC. Translated, it gives CASSYSSLRGYNEQFF.

This clonotype has more than one count but fewer than ten. V is TRBV9 and J is TRBJ2-3, with 15 bases identical to TRBD2. Germline trimming cut 4 bases from V and 6 bases from J; bases unmatched to any gene: 9. Germline V gives CDR1 SGDLS, CDR2 YYNGEE. This CDR3 is built from 17 residues. The CDR3 DNA is TGTGCCAGCAGCTATGGACTAGCGGGAGGGCCGGACGATACGCAGTATTTT. This codes for CASSYGLAGGPDDTQYF.

With respect to this clonotype: Since a much larger clone is just one base distant, this may be a read error. The CDR3 protein is CASSVASGELFF. The DNA of the CDR3 is TGTGCCAGCAGCGTAGCGTCCGGGGAGCTGTTTTTT. The chain joins TRBV9 to TRBJ2-2; D uncertain. Germline-derived CDR1 and CDR2 are SGDLS and YYNGEE. V gave up 0 bases and J gave up 6 bases, with 3 bases separating them. The CDR3 has 12 residues.

The chain is built from TRBV18 and TRBJ2-1, with D perhaps given as TRBD1 or TRBD2 (5 bases each). Per germline, CDR1 KGHSH and CDR2 LQKENI. V was pared by 6 bases and J by 12 bases, with 15 bases between. The CDR3 is 12 residues long. In nucleotides, the CDR3 is TGTGCCAGCTCCACCCGGGGCGGATTGCAGTTCTTC. Its protein is CASSTRGGLQFF.